One sample yielded the 26 T cell receptor beta chains listed below, sequenced in a study of blood T cell repertoires in COVID-19. The assay was immunoSEQ multiplex PCR, and TCRdb's table has in-frame clones only and misses some. The sample consists of about 77,000 clones, 80% of them appearing once. Sequencing input: peripheral blood. The receptors were gathered from a woman in her seventies with acute or convalescent COVID-19.

In DNA form, the CDR3 reads TGTGCCAGCAGCTTAACGAGATGGCGGGCTTTCTTT. Protein: CASSLTRWRAFF. This chain connects TRBV13 to TRBJ1-1; no clear D gene. V shed 2 bases and J shed 11 bases, with 12 bases lying between them. The CDR3 runs 12 residues. Germline-derived CDR1 and CDR2 are PRHDT and FYEKMQ (reference sequence).

This clone was recorded only once. The chain couples TRBV7-2 to TRBJ2-7, with TRBD2 identical over 9 bases. Germline loops: CDR1 SGHTA, CDR2 FQGNSA. The ends lost 1 base at V and 3 bases at J; junction bases unmatched: 7. The CDR3 is 16 amino acids. CDR3 region: CASSLEGTSYLYEQYF. In nucleotides, the CDR3 is TGTGCCAGCAGCTTAGAGGGGACTAGCTACCTCTACGAGCAGTACTTC.

V gene TRBV25-1 combines with J gene TRBJ2-7; D ambiguous. Germline V gives CDR1 MGHDK, CDR2 SYGVNS. Trimming pared 3 bases from V and 4 bases from J, leaving 4 bases between. CDR3 length: 11 residues. The CDR3 loop reads CASSDSYEQYF. CDR3 bases: TGTGCCAGCAGTGACAGTTACGAGCAGTACTTC.

V usage is TRBV6-5 and J usage is TRBJ2-3; a possible D gene is TRBD1 (5 bases). CDR3 length: 14 residues. Trimming stripped 6 bases from V and 3 bases from J, with 13 bases between. Germline V lookup: CDR1 MNHEY, CDR2 SVGAGI. In DNA form, the CDR3 reads TGTGCCAGCAGACAGGACACGGTGACAGATACGCAGTATTTT. Its protein product is CASRQDTVTDTQYF.

The chain links TRBV27 to TRBJ1-1, with D hard to call. The CDR3 loop spans 11 amino acids. V was shortened by 8 bases and J by 5 bases, with 9 bases between the two germline ends. Germline CDR1 is MNHEY and CDR2 is SMNVEV (reference sequence). The CDR3 is CASAGATEAFF. CDR3 coding DNA: TGTGCCAGCGCGGGTGCGACTGAAGCTTTCTTT.

This clone was detected only a few times. The V and J genes are TRBV12-3 or TRBV12-4 and TRBJ1-1; D not certain. Trimming took off 2 bases at V and 0 bases at J, with 4 bases between the two ends. The CDR3 is 13 amino acids. Here the CDR3 reads CASSLSVNTEAFF. The CDR3, as DNA: TGTGCCAGCAGTTTATCTGTGAACACTGAAGCTTTCTTT.

This chain uses TRBV2 with TRBJ2-5, with 11 bases aligning to TRBD2. Germline loops: CDR1 SNHLY, CDR2 FYNNEI. V gave up 1 base and J gave up 5 bases; unmatched junction bases: 6. The CDR3 consists of 16 residues. The CDR3, as DNA: TGTGCCAGCAGTGAAGTCCTAGCGGGGGGTGCGGAGACCCAGTACTTC. Translation: CASSEVLAGGAETQYF.

This chain links TRBV19 with TRBJ2-2; D gene uncertain. Germline V gene sequence: CDR1 LNHDA, CDR2 SQIVND (reference sequence). The V gene lost 1 base and the J gene lost 6 bases, with 12 bases spanning the gap. CDR3 size: 15 residues. CDR3 sequence: CASSIGPRGSGELFF. The CDR3 region has the DNA TGTGCCAGTAGTATAGGGCCCCGAGGATCCGGGGAGCTGTTTTTT.

The rearrangement joins TRBV19 to TRBJ2-3; 10 nucleotides align to TRBD2. CDR1 is LNHDA and CDR2 is SQIVND in the germline V gene (reference sequence). This CDR3 has 14 amino acids. V lost 6 bases and J lost 4; bases outside the gene matches: 4. CDR3 sequence: CASRSLAGADTQYF. CDR3 DNA sequence: TGTGCCAGTAGGAGCCTAGCGGGGGCAGATACGCAGTATTTT.

This clone was recorded a few times. This chain joins TRBV3-1 (or the pseudogene TRBV3-2) and TRBJ1-3; D not certain. The germline CDR1 and CDR2 sequences are LGHDT and YNNKEL (reference sequence). The CDR3 has 15 residues. Trimming stripped 0 bases from V and 4 bases from J, with 10 bases between. The CDR3 DNA sequence: TGTGCCAGCAGCCAAGATTTCGCAGGCGGAAACACCATATATTTT. Translation gives CASSQDFAGGNTIYF.

This chain uses TRBV7-2 with TRBJ1-2; the D is unclear. The CDR3 totals 15 residues. The germline CDR1 and CDR2 sequences are SGHTA and FQGNSA. The germline V and J ends were trimmed by 3 bases and 6 bases, with 17 bases remaining between them. CDR3: CASSFRREDVHGYTF. The CDR3 coding sequence is TGTGCCAGCAGCTTCCGTCGGGAGGACGTTCATGGCTACACCTTC. The entire variable domain, with the rest obtained from reference TRBV7-2 and TRBJ1-2, is as follows: GAGVSQSPSNKVTEKGKDVELRCDPISGHTALYWYRQSLGQGLEFLIYFQGNSAPDKSGLPSDRFSAERTGGSVSTLTIQRTQQEDSAVYLCASSFRREDVHGYTFGSGTRLTVV.

This clone turned up a few times. The CDR3 nucleotides read TGTGCCAGCAGTTACTCCGGTAGCTCTGGAAACACCATATATTTT. Its translation is CASSYSGSSGNTIYF. The chain links TRBV6-5 to TRBJ1-3; D is ambiguous. The V gene's germline CDR1 is MNHEY and CDR2 SVGAGI. V was cut by 0 bases and J by 0 bases, with 6 bases left in between. CDR3 length equals 15 residues.

A single count supports this clone. At one boundary the junction diverges from the germline segment, which might be a read error. The chain recombines TRBV6-5 with TRBJ1-4; D remains ambiguous. The length of the CDR3 is 12 residues. Germline CDR1 and CDR2: MNHEY and SVGAGI. The CDR3: CVSSYDRGKLFF. DNA for the CDR3: TGTGTCAGCAGTTACGATCGAGGAAAACTGTTTTTT.

This clone was counted a few times. The chain links TRBV7-2 to TRBJ1-3; 8 positions match TRBD1. Trimming took 5 bases from V and 4 from J; bases not matched to a gene: 4. From germline, CDR1 is SGHTA and CDR2 FQGNSA. The CDR3 has 14 amino acids. Here the CDR3 reads CASSRDRSGNTIYF. DNA for the CDR3: TGTGCCAGCAGCCGGGACAGGTCAGGAAACACCATATATTTT.

This clone was recorded once. This chain uses TRBV9 with TRBJ1-2; 9 bases fit TRBD1. The length of the CDR3 is 16 residues. The germline V gene has CDR1 SGDLS and CDR2 YYNGEE. V lost 3 bases to trimming and J lost 7 bases; unmatched junction nucleotides: 13. CDR3 residues: CASSALGGQGLGGYTF. The CDR3 DNA sequence: TGTGCCAGCAGCGCCTTAGGAGGACAGGGGCTTGGTGGCTACACCTTC.

This rearrangement joins TRBV24-1 to TRBJ1-1, with 8 bases that match TRBD1. V dropped 6 bases and J dropped 1; count of bases not matched to a gene: 6. The CDR3 has 15 residues. Germline values: CDR1 KGHDR, CDR2 SFDVKD. The CDR3 sequence is CATSLGGTGNTEAFF. The CDR3 coding sequence is TGTGCCACCAGTTTAGGGGGGACAGGGAACACTGAAGCTTTCTTT.

V usage is TRBV9 and J usage is TRBJ1-2; TRBD1 aligns across 12 bases. This CDR3 spans 17 amino acids. V dropped 3 bases and J dropped 4; count of bases not matched to a gene: 10. Germline-derived CDR1 and CDR2 are SGDLS and YYNGEE. CDR3 DNA: TGTGCCAGCAGCGGTGGGGGACAGGGGGCCGGCCCCTATGGCTACACCTTC. It is translated as CASSGGGQGAGPYGYTF.

The rearrangement joins TRBV7-2 to TRBJ1-2, with 7 nucleotides matching TRBD1. The CDR3 is made up of 14 amino acids. V lost 5 bases, J lost 6 bases, and 9 bases stayed unmatched. In germline, CDR1 is SGHTA, CDR2 FQGNSA. This CDR3 is CASSPPDRVDGYTF. CDR3 sequence (DNA): TGTGCCAGCAGCCCCCCCGACAGGGTTGATGGCTACACCTTC.

The V and J genes are TRBV5-1 and TRBJ1-2; 7 bases line up with TRBD1. V was clipped by 4 bases and J by 4 bases; unmatched bases: 7. CDR1 and CDR2 from the germline V gene are SGHRS and YFSETQ. The CDR3 runs to 14 residues. CDR3 sequence (DNA): TGCGCCAGCAGCCTTGGACAGGCTAGCTATGGCTACACCTTC. It encodes CASSLGQASYGYTF. The whole variable domain, remainder taken from reference TRBV5-1 and TRBJ1-2, is KAGVTQTPRYLIKTRGQQVTLSCSPISGHRSVSWYQQTPGQGLQFLFEYFSETQRNKGNFPGRFSGRQFSNSRSEMNVSTLELGDSALYLCASSLGQASYGYTFGSGTRLTVV.

CDR3 residues: CASSPPPGLTDTQYF. Here the CDR3 DNA reads TGTGCCAGCAGTCCGCCCCCGGGGTTGACAGATACGCAGTATTTT. The chain is built from TRBV6-2 or TRBV6-3 and TRBJ2-3; possibly TRBD2 for D (5 bases). The CDR3 loop spans 15 amino acids. The V gene's germline CDR1 is MNHEY and CDR2 SVGEGT. Trimming took 5 bases from V and 3 from J, leaving 15 bases between them.

This clone was detected only a few times. This chain joins TRBV3-1 (or the pseudogene TRBV3-2) and TRBJ1-6; D not resolved. CDR1 and CDR2 (germline): LGHDT, YNNKEL (reference sequence). This CDR3 spans 18 amino acids. V shed 4 bases and J shed 0 bases, with 16 bases lying between them. CDR3 amino acids: CASSPRRYGSSYNSPLHF. For the CDR3, the DNA is TGTGCCAGCAGCCCAAGAAGGTATGGGAGCTCCTATAATTCACCCCTCCACTTT.

This sequence joins TRBV18 and TRBJ1-1; D uncertain. V lost 5 bases, J lost 8 bases, and 18 bases lay in between. In germline, CDR1 is KGHSH, CDR2 LQKENI. The CDR3 has 14 amino acids. CDR3 amino acids: CASSYPPVTSEAFF. For the CDR3, the DNA is TGTGCCAGCTCATATCCCCCAGTCACGTCGGAAGCTTTCTTT.

The chain employs TRBV7-9 and TRBJ1-1, with no clear D. The CDR3 extends over 14 amino acids. The V end was cut by 4 bases, the J end by 4 bases, with 13 bases between. Germline V CDR1 and CDR2: SEHNR, FQNEAQ (reference sequence). The CDR3 DNA is TGTGCCAGCAGCTCCAGTGGGGAGGGCACTGAAGCTTTCTTT. Residues: CASSSSGEGTEAFF.

J is TRBJ2-7 and V is TRBV9; D possibly corresponds to TRBD2 (6 bases). Trimming took off 3 bases at V and 6 bases at J, with 19 bases between the two ends. The CDR3 covers 15 residues. From germline, CDR1 is SGDLS and CDR2 YYNGEE. The CDR3: CASSADPGTSGEQYF. In nucleotides, the CDR3 is TGTGCCAGCAGCGCCGACCCCGGGACTTCGGGCGAGCAGTACTTC. Together with reference TRBV9 and TRBJ2-7, the CDR3 gives the full variable domain: DSGVTQTPKHLITATGQRVTLRCSPRSGDLSVYWYQQSLDQGLQFLIQYYNGEERAKGNILERFSAQQFPDLHSELNLSSLELGDSALYFCASSADPGTSGEQYFGPGTRLTVT.

V gene TRBV6-5 combines with J gene TRBJ2-7; 7 nucleotides line up with TRBD1. Trimming at V came to 6 bases and at J to 3 bases, leaving 5 bases not matched to a gene. This CDR3 is built from 13 residues. Germline V gives CDR1 MNHEY, CDR2 SVGAGI. The CDR3 is CASSHRGDYEQYF. The CDR3, as DNA: TGTGCCAGCAGCCACAGGGGTGACTACGAGCAGTACTTC.

The chain is built from TRBV6-6 and TRBJ2-3; 7 nucleotides align to TRBD1. The germline gives CDR1 MNHNY, CDR2 SVGAGI (reference sequence). The junction had 7 bases not matched to a gene; V was cut back by 5 bases and J by 2 bases. CDR3 length: 15 residues. The CDR3: CASSQLQGNTDTQYF. CDR3 DNA sequence: TGTGCCAGCAGTCAATTACAGGGGAACACAGATACGCAGTATTTT.